This paragraph reports one T cell receptor beta chain. Its specificity is not known. This record belongs to a study of glioma-infiltrating T cells. Study-wide results and limits: Gliomas, especially low-grade, showed above-expected tissue-blood divergence; non-neoplastic patients showed below.

TCR alpha and beta CDR3 regions were amplified from RNA using iRepertoire nested multiplex PCR. For one-step reverse transcription and amplification, about 85-400 ng of tissue mRNA or PBMC total RNA was used. TCRdb analysed the multiplex PCR reads with MiXCR anew, one entry per CDR3 protein. In the table there are about 10,000 distinct CDR3 sequences, 50% to 65% of which are singletons. Unmatched junction bases numbered 20, after V lost 10 bases and J lost 5 bases. Germline values: CDR1 MNHEY, CDR2 SVGEGT. There are 16 residues in the CDR3. This TCR derives from a human donor with low-grade glioma or glioblastoma, undergoing nonglioma brain surgery, or in good health (not recorded which). The chain employs TRBV6-2 or TRBV6-3 and TRBJ2-7, with TRBD2 identical over 7 bases. Sample: glioma tissue, nonneoplastic brain tissue, or PBMCs (not recorded which). The CDR3 here is CAIIYFGEGNGNEQYF. The DNA for the CDR3 is TGTGCCATCATTTACTTCGGGGAGGGGAATGGCAACGAGCAGTACTTC.